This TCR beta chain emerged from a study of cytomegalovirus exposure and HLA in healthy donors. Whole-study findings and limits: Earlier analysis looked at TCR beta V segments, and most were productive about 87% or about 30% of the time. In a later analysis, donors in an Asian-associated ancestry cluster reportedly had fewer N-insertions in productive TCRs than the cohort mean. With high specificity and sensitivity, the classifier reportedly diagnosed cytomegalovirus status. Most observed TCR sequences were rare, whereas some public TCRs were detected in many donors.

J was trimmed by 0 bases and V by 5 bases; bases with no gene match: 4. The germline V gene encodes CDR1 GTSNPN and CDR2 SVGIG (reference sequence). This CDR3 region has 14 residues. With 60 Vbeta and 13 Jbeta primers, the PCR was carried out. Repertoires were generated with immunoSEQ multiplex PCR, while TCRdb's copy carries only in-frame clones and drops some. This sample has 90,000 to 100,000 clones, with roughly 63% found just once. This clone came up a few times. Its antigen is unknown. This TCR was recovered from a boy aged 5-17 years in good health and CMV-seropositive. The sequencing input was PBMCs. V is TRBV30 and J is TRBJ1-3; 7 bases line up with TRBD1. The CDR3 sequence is CAWSQGSSGNTIYF. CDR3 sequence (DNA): TGTGCCTGGTCACAGGGGAGCTCTGGAAACACCATATATTTT. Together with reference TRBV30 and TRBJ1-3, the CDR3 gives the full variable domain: SQTIHQWPATLVQPVGSPLSLECTVEGTSNPNLYWYRQAAGRGLQLLFYSVGIGQISSEVPQNLSASRPQDRQFILSSKKLLLSDSGFYLCAWSQGSSGNTIYFGEGSWLTVV.